This TCR beta chain is drawn from a study of blood T cell repertoires in COVID-19. Only in-frame clones appear in the TCRdb table, and some are missing; sequencing was by immunoSEQ multiplex PCR. The sample yields some 290,000 clones, roughly 93% seen once. The germline V gene encodes CDR1 LGHNA and CDR2 YNFKEQ. Trimming took 1 base from V and 4 from J, leaving 19 bases between them. This CDR3 is built from 17 residues. The study assigned cohorts using participant-reported clinical history. Material: PBMCs or T cells enriched from blood (not recorded which). The TCR sequence derives from a woman in her thirties or forties with acute COVID-19. The chain employs TRBV4-2 and TRBJ1-1; possibly TRBD1 for D (5 bases). CDR3: CASSQGGGGGGGTEAFF. The CDR3 coding sequence is TGTGCCAGCAGCCAAGGTGGGGGAGGAGGTGGAGGCACTGAAGCTTTCTTT.